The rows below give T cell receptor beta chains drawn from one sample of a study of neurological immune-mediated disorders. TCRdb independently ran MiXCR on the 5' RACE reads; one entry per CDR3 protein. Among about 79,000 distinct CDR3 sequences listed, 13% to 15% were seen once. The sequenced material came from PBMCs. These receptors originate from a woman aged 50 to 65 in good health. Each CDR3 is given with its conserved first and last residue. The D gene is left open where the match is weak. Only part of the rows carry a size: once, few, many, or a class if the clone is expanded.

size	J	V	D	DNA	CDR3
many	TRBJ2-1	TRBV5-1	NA	TGCGCCAGCAGCATGGGACCCTCCAGCTCCTACAATGAGCAGTTCTTC	CASSMGPSSSYNEQFF
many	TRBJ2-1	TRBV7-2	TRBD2	TGTGCCAGCAGCGGGCCTAGCGGACAACCCTACAATGAGCAGTTCTTC	CASSGPSGQPYNEQFF
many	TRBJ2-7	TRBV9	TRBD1	TGTGCCAGCAGCGTAGCACCGGGACAGATGACCTACGAGCAGTACTTC	CASSVAPGQMTYEQYF
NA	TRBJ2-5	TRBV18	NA	TGTGCCAGCTCACCACCGTCCCAAGAGACCCAGTACTTC	CASSPPSQETQYF
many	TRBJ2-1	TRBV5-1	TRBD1	TGCGCCAGCAGCCCTGGAAGGGGCGGGACAGGAGGCAATGAGCAGTTCTTC	CASSPGRGGTGGNEQFF
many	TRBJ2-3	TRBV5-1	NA	TGCGCCAGCAGCGCTGGGGACCTCAGCACAGATACGCAGTATTTT	CASSAGDLSTDTQYF
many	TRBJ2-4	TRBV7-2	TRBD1	TGTGCCAGCAGCTCCATGACAGGGGGCTTGAACATTCAGTACTTC	CASSSMTGGLNIQYF
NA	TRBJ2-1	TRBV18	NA	TGTGCCAGCTCGCGAAGGGACCGCCAAAATGAGCAGTTCTTC	CASSRRDRQNEQFF
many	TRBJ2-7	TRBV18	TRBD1	TGTGCCAGCGCTGACAGGGGGTGGCCCTACGAGCAGTACTTC	CASADRGWPYEQYF
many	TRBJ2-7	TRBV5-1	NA	TGCGCCAGCAGCTTGAGCGGCATGAGCTCCTACGAGCAGTACTTC	CASSLSGMSSYEQYF